The T cell receptor (beta chain) described here comes from a study of CD8 T cells in Susac syndrome. The V end lost 0 bases, the J end lost 10 bases, and 13 bases lay between the germline ends. This CDR3 comprises 15 residues. The V gene's germline CDR1 is MNHEY and CDR2 SMNVEV (reference sequence). With random hexamers, 0.5 to 1 ug RNA was reverse transcribed. Coverage of TCR beta CDR3 amplification by immunoSEQ multiplex PCR extended to 54 Vbeta and 13 Jbeta. MiXCR, run by TCRdb on the immunoSEQ multiplex PCR reads, gives a single entry per CDR3 protein. In the table there are 250,000 to 350,000 distinct CDR3 sequences, around 83% of which are singletons.

The sequencing input was CD8+ T cells from PBMCs. This TCR was sampled from a human donor with multiple sclerosis. The J gene is TRBJ1-6, the V gene TRBV27; no clear D gene. The chain's CDR3 is CASSLSPEGYSPLHF. CDR3 nucleotides: TGTGCCAGCAGTTTATCGCCGGAGGGTTACTCACCCCTCCACTTT.